A single sample is the source of the 27 T cell receptor beta chains below, sequenced in a study of blood T cell repertoires in COVID-19. Libraries were prepared by immunoSEQ multiplex PCR; TCRdb keeps only in-frame clonotypes and omits some of them. The profile covers fewer than 150,000 clones, with more than 80% appearing a single time and about 6.4% taken by the ten largest. Source material: peripheral blood. Receptors originate from a human donor in a cohort sampled during active COVID-19.

This clone turned up a few times. The gene calls are TRBV14 and TRBJ1-3; unclear D gene. Trimming cost V 0 bases and J 10 bases, with 13 bases left between them. The CDR3 length is 14 residues. From germline, CDR1 is SGHDN and CDR2 FVKESK. This CDR3 reads CASSQDLMGRTIYF. In nucleotides, the CDR3 is TGTGCCAGCAGCCAAGATCTAATGGGCAGGACCATATATTTT. The full variable domain, rest sourced from reference TRBV14 and TRBJ1-3, is EAGVTQFPSHSVIEKGQTVTLRCDPISGHDNLYWYRRVMGKEIKFLLHFVKESKQDESGMPNNRFLAERTGGTYSTLKVQPAELEDSGVYFCASSQDLMGRTIYFGEGSWLTVV.

The chain recombines TRBV18 with TRBJ1-6, with a possible D match to TRBD1 (6 bases). Trimming took off 6 bases at V and 7 bases at J, with 13 bases between the two ends. Per the germline V gene, CDR1 is KGHSH and CDR2 is LQKENI. CDR3 size: 14 residues. The CDR3 DNA reads TGTGCCAGCTCCCAAGAGGGGGAAAATTCACCCCTCCACTTT. As protein: CASSQEGENSPLHF.

This chain uses TRBV2 with TRBJ2-1, with TRBD1 matching over 12 bases. Germline assignment: CDR1 SNHLY and CDR2 FYNNEI. The CDR3 contains 15 residues. J was trimmed by 7 bases and V by 6 bases; bases with no gene match: 7. DNA of the CDR3: TGTGCCAGCAGGGAGGGACAGGGGGCCTGGAATGAGCAGTTCTTC. Protein product: CASREGQGAWNEQFF.

This chain links TRBV7-9 with TRBJ2-1, with 9 bases lining up with TRBD1. The length of the CDR3 is 14 residues. The trim removed 4 bases at V and 7 bases at J, leaving 5 bases unmatched. Looked up from germline, CDR1 is SEHNR and CDR2 is FQNEAQ (reference sequence). Written as DNA, the CDR3 is TGTGCCAGCAGCTACAGGGGGCGTAAGAATGAGCAGTTCTTC. It translates to CASSYRGRKNEQFF. The full variable domain, with the rest looked up from reference TRBV7-9 and TRBJ2-1, is DTGVSQNPRHKITKRGQNVTFRCDPISEHNRLYWYRQTLGQGPEFLTYFQNEAQLEKSRLLSDRFSAERPKGSFSTLEIQRTEQGDSAMYLCASSYRGRKNEQFFGPGTRLTVL.

This chain links TRBV5-1 with TRBJ1-3; D remains ambiguous. The CDR3 is 16 residues long. CDR1 is SGHRS, CDR2 YFSETQ, per germline. The V and J ends lost 0 bases and 1 base respectively, with 11 bases between them. The CDR3 coding sequence is TGCGCCAGCAGCTTGGAGGTTGCGGGGTCTGGAAACACCATATATTTT. Translating it yields CASSLEVAGSGNTIYF.

CDR3 loop: CASSLDHGTGAYGYTF. DNA for the CDR3: TGTGCCAGCAGCTTAGATCATGGGACAGGGGCGTATGGCTACACCTTC. The chain links TRBV7-2 to TRBJ1-2, with 10 bases aligning to TRBD1. V gave up 1 base and J gave up 5 bases; unmatched junction bases: 7. The CDR3 covers 16 residues. Germline V gene sequence: CDR1 SGHTA, CDR2 FQGNSA.

The J gene is TRBJ2-1, the V gene TRBV7-3; D possibly corresponds to TRBD2 (6 bases). The CDR3 has 15 amino acids. V dropped 2 bases and J dropped 5 bases, with 13 bases sitting between them. CDR1 is SGHTA and CDR2 is FQGTGA in the germline V gene. Here the CDR3 DNA reads TGTGCCAGCAGCTTATGGGGCGGGGAAAACAATGAGCAGTTCTTC. Translating gives CASSLWGGENNEQFF.

The chain has TRBV7-3 and TRBJ2-3, with TRBD2 matching over 7 bases. Germline assignment: CDR1 SGHTA and CDR2 FQGTGA. The CDR3 loop spans 14 amino acids. V trimming: 5 bases; J trimming: 1 base; junction bases outside the gene matches: 3. The CDR3 region has the DNA TGTGCCAGCAGCGTTACTAGCGGCACAGATACGCAGTATTTT. Its translation is CASSVTSGTDTQYF.

The chain joins TRBV5-6 to TRBJ2-3; TRBD2 matches at 9 bases. Looked up from germline, CDR1 is SGHDT and CDR2 is YYEEEE. Trimming took 2 bases from V and 1 from J; bases not matched to a gene: 5. This CDR3 region has 16 residues. The CDR3 region has the DNA TGTGCCAGCAGCTTACCTATAGCGGGGGGCACAGATACGCAGTATTTT. Encoded protein: CASSLPIAGGTDTQYF.

This clone was counted a single time. The V and J genes are TRBV29-1 and TRBJ1-6; D is unresolved. In germline, CDR1 is SQVTM, CDR2 ANQGSEA. V lost 4 bases and J lost 7, with 20 bases in between. This CDR3 has 16 residues. CDR3 loop: CSVGALPGERNSPLHF. CDR3 bases: TGCAGCGTTGGGGCATTGCCCGGGGAAAGGAATTCACCCCTCCACTTT.

This rearrangement joins TRBV28 to TRBJ1-1; 7 bases match TRBD1. The germline gives CDR1 MDHEN, CDR2 SYDVKM. Trimming cost V 3 bases and J 11 bases; bases outside gene matches: 9. The length of the CDR3 is 13 residues. The CDR3 region has the DNA TGTGCCAGCAGTTTGATAAGCCGAGGGGGCGCTTTCTTT. Translation: CASSLISRGGAFF.

The V call is TRBV6-5, the J call TRBJ1-3, with D uncertain. Germline CDR1 is MNHEY and CDR2 is SVGAGI. The CDR3 contains 14 residues. Trimming took 6 bases from V and 7 from J, leaving 16 bases between them. In nucleotides, the CDR3 is TGTGCCAGCAGCAACGTAGGCTCCAGGAACACCATATATTTT. The encoded protein is CASSNVGSRNTIYF.

This clone has a handful of counts. In the same sample, other DNA sequences code for this CDR3. The chain carries TRBV4-1 and TRBJ1-5; perhaps TRBD1 as D (5 bases). The germline V gene has CDR1 MGHRA and CDR2 YSYEKL. The V end was cut by 0 bases, the J end by 2 bases, with 11 bases between. The CDR3 runs 16 residues. In DNA form, the CDR3 reads TGCGCCAGCAGCCAAGATGGGGGGTTGGGCAATCAGCCCCAGCATTTT. Translated: CASSQDGGLGNQPQHF.

This clone was counted once. The chain couples TRBV5-5 to TRBJ1-1, with 7 bases identical to TRBD1. The CDR3 has 13 amino acids. Germline-derived CDR1 and CDR2 are SGHKS and YYEKEE (reference sequence). V gave up 5 bases and J gave up 4 bases; unmatched junction bases: 5. This CDR3 is CASSYTGATEAFF. CDR3 sequence (DNA): TGTGCCAGCAGTTATACAGGGGCCACTGAAGCTTTCTTT.

V is TRBV6-5 and J is TRBJ1-2, with 8 bases fitting TRBD1. The CDR3 length is 14 residues. The germline V gene encodes CDR1 MNHEY and CDR2 SVGAGI. The trim removed 11 bases at V and 4 bases at J, leaving 12 bases unmatched. CDR3 sequence (DNA): TGTGCCGGGAGAGGGGGACAGGACTTCTATGGCTACACCTTC. Translated: CAGRGGQDFYGYTF.

V gene TRBV2 combines with J gene TRBJ1-2; D is unresolved. Per germline, CDR1 SNHLY and CDR2 FYNNEI. There are 12 residues in the CDR3. The ends were cut back, 11 bases at V and 1 base at J, with 11 bases in the middle. CDR3 sequence: CACGRDNYGYTF. In DNA, the CDR3 is TGTGCCTGTGGACGGGATAACTATGGCTACACCTTC.

This sequence joins TRBV7-2 and TRBJ2-7; 10 nucleotides align to TRBD2. V shed 5 bases and J 1 base; nucleotides not matched to a gene: 2. Germline CDR1 is SGHTA and CDR2 is FQGNSA. The CDR3 is made up of 14 amino acids. The CDR3 sequence is CASSKAGGSYEQYF. DNA of the CDR3: TGTGCCAGCAGCAAAGCGGGGGGGTCCTACGAGCAGTACTTC. The variable domain in full, completed from reference TRBV7-2 and TRBJ2-7, reads GAGVSQSPSNKVTEKGKDVELRCDPISGHTALYWYRQSLGQGLEFLIYFQGNSAPDKSGLPSDRFSAERTGGSVSTLTIQRTQQEDSAVYLCASSKAGGSYEQYFGPGTRLTVT.

This clone appeared once. The chain carries TRBV3-1 (or the pseudogene TRBV3-2) and TRBJ2-3; 11 positions match TRBD2. V shed 0 bases, J shed 6 bases, and the junction held 8 bases outside the gene matches. The germline V gene encodes CDR1 LGHDT and CDR2 YNNKEL (reference sequence). CDR3 length: 17 amino acids. The CDR3, as DNA: TGTGCCAGCAGCCAAGAGCTAGCGGGGGGCCGGACGGATACGCAGTATTTT. Translated, it gives CASSQELAGGRTDTQYF.

The genes are TRBV15 and TRBJ2-5; no firm D call. Germline V gene sequence: CDR1 LNHNV, CDR2 YYDKDF (reference sequence). This CDR3 spans 14 amino acids. V lost 0 bases and J lost 4, with 9 bases in between. In DNA, the CDR3 is TGTGCCACCAGCAGAGATCAAGGCGGAGAGACCCAGTACTTC. As protein: CATSRDQGGETQYF.

This chain joins TRBV4-3 and TRBJ2-1, with 8 bases lining up with TRBD2. CDR3 length: 16 residues. The germline V gene has CDR1 LGHNA and CDR2 YSLEER. Trimming cost V 0 bases and J 7 bases; bases outside gene matches: 8. This chain's CDR3 is CASSQEWRGDYNEQFF. The CDR3, as DNA: TGCGCCAGCAGCCAAGAATGGCGGGGGGACTATAATGAGCAGTTCTTC.

The chain joins TRBV9 to TRBJ1-1; the match to TRBD1 covers 7 bases. CDR3 length: 13 amino acids. With V trimmed by 3 bases and J by 11 bases, 10 bases remained unmatched. CDR1 and CDR2 (germline): SGDLS, YYNGEE. The CDR3 coding sequence is TGTGCCAGCAGCGGCGGTACAGGGGACTTGGCTTTCTTT. It specifies CASSGGTGDLAFF.

This sequence joins TRBV10-3 and TRBJ2-1; possible D gene TRBD2, 6 bases. This CDR3 has 12 amino acids. Trimming shortened V by 4 bases and J by 9 bases, and 10 bases separated the two germline ends. Looked up from germline, CDR1 is ENHRY and CDR2 is SYGVKD. The CDR3 nucleotides read TGTGCCATCAGTGGGAGGGATCCTGAGCAGTTCTTC. As protein: CAISGRDPEQFF.

This chain links TRBV7-2 with TRBJ2-5; perhaps TRBD1 as D (6 bases). The CDR3 has 15 amino acids. Per germline, CDR1 SGHTA and CDR2 FQGNSA. V was trimmed by 4 bases and J by 5 bases, leaving 17 bases between them. The CDR3 DNA sequence: TGTGCCAGCAGCTATCGGACAGCTGAGGTTGAGACCCAGTACTTC. Translating it yields CASSYRTAEVETQYF.

The rearrangement joins TRBV28 to TRBJ1-2; D is ambiguous. Germline CDR1 is MDHEN and CDR2 is SYDVKM. This CDR3 has 11 residues. Trimming stripped 5 bases from V and 13 bases from J, with 14 bases between. CDR3 coding DNA: TGTGCCAGCAGTCTAAAGAGGAGTCCCACCTTC. As protein: CASSLKRSPTF.

The chain links TRBV7-2 to TRBJ1-6; 7 positions agree with TRBD1. Per germline, CDR1 SGHTA and CDR2 FQGNSA. V shed 3 bases and J 7 bases; nucleotides not matched to a gene: 3. The CDR3 has 14 amino acids. The CDR3 spells CASSFWTGNSPLHF. CDR3 coding DNA: TGTGCCAGCAGCTTTTGGACAGGAAATTCACCCCTCCACTTT.

The J gene is TRBJ2-7, the V gene TRBV7-8; 9 bases are a match to TRBD1. V gave up 5 bases and J gave up 7 bases; unmatched junction bases: 12. The germline V gene encodes CDR1 SGHVS and CDR2 FQNEAQ. The CDR3 length is 15 residues. Here the CDR3 reads CASSITDRGPREQYF. CDR3 in DNA: TGTGCCAGCAGCATTACGGACAGGGGCCCTCGGGAGCAGTACTTC.

CDR3 residues: CSVARTGVDYGYTF. CDR3 DNA sequence: TGCAGCGTGGCGCGGACAGGGGTGGACTATGGCTACACCTTC. The rearrangement uses TRBV29-1 and TRBJ1-2; 9 nucleotides agree with TRBD1. Germline V gene sequence: CDR1 SQVTM, CDR2 ANQGSEA. The CDR3 is 14 amino acids. J gave up 3 bases and V 6 bases, and 8 bases lay outside the gene matches. Full variable domain (missing parts from reference TRBV29-1 and TRBJ1-2): SAVISQKPSRDICQRGTSLTIQCQVDSQVTMMFWYRQQPGQSLTLIATANQGSEATYESGFVIDKFPISRPNLTFSTLTVSNMSPEDSSIYLCSVARTGVDYGYTFGSGTRLTVV.